One T cell receptor (beta chain) is described in this entry. The record originates from a study of blood T cell repertoires in COVID-19. About the study: Sites in the United States, Italy and Spain provided acute and convalescent COVID-19 samples. Sources were T cells, B-cell-depleted T cells, or PBMCs; the material itself was cDNA or gDNA.

The method was immunoSEQ multiplex PCR; TCRdb's version includes in-frame clones alone and lacks a portion of them. Of some 240,000 clones in the sample, roughly 84% are singletons; the top ten hold 1.4%. Unmatched junction bases numbered 13, after V lost 5 bases and J lost 4 bases. The CDR3 totals 18 residues. Per germline, CDR1 KGHDR and CDR2 SFDVKD. The receptor comes from a woman between 35 and 50 years old who had recovered from COVID-19. This rearrangement joins TRBV24-1 to TRBJ2-2; 9 positions agree with TRBD1. Sample: peripheral blood. CDR3 amino acids: CATSALGQGFKVTGELFF. CDR3 coding DNA: TGTGCCACCAGTGCTCTGGGACAGGGTTTCAAGGTCACCGGGGAGCTGTTTTTT.